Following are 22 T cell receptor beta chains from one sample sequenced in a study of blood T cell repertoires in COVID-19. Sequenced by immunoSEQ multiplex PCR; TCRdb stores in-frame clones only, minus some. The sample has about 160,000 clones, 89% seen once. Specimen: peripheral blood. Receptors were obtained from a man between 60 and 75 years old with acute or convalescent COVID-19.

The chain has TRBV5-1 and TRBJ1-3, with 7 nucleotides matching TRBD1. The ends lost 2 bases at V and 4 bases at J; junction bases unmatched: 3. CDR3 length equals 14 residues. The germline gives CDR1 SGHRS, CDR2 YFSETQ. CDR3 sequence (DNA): TGCGCCAGCAGCTTTGGGACAGCAGGAAACACCATATATTTT. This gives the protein CASSFGTAGNTIYF.

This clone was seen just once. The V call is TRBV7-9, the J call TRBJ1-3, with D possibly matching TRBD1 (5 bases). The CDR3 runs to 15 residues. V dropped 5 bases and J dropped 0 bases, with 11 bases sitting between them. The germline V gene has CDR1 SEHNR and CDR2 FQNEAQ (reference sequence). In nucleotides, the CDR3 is TGTGCCAGCAGCACCGGACAACTCTCTGGAAACACCATATATTTT. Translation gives CASSTGQLSGNTIYF.

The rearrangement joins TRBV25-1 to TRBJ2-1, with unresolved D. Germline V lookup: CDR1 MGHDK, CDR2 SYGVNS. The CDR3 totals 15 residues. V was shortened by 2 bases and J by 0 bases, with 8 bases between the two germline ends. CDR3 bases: TGTGCCAGCAGTGAAGATAGCAGCTCCTACAATGAGCAGTTCTTC. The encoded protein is CASSEDSSSYNEQFF.

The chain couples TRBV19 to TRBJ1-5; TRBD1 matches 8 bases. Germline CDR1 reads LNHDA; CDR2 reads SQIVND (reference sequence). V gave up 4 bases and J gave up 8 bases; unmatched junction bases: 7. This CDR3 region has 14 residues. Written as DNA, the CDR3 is TGTGCCAGTAGTAACTCCAGGGGGCTGAAGCCCCAGCATTTT. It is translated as CASSNSRGLKPQHF.

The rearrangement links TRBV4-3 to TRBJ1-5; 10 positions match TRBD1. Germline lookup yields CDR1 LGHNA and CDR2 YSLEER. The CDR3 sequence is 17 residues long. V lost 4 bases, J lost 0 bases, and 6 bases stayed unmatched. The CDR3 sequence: CASSRGTGEYSNQPQHF. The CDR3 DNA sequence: TGCGCCAGCAGCCGGGGGACAGGGGAATATAGCAATCAGCCCCAGCATTTT.

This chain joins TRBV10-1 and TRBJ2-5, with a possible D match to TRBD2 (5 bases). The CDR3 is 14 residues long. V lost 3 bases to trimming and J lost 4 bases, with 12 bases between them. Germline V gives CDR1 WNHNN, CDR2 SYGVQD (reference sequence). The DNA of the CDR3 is TGCGCCAGCAGTGACCCGGGGTCGTTAGAGACCCAGTACTTC. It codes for CASSDPGSLETQYF.

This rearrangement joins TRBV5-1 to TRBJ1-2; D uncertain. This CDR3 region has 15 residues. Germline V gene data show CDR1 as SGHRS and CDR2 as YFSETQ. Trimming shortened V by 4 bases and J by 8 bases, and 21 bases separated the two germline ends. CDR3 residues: CASSLAKGGGNGYTF. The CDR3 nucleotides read TGCGCCAGCAGCCTCGCCAAGGGAGGAGGTAACGGCTACACCTTC.

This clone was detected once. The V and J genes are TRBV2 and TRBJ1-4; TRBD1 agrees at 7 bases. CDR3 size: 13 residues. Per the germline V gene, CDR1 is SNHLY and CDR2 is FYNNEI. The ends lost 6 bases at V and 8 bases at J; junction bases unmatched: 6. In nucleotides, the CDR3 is TGTGCCAGCAGACGACAGGGAATGGAAAAACTGTTTTTT. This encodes CASRRQGMEKLFF.

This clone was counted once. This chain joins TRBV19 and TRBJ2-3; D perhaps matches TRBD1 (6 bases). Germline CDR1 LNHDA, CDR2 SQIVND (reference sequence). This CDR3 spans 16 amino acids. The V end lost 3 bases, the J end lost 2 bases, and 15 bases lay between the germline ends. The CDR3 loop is CASSMMTGAPTDTQYF. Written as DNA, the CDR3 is TGTGCCAGTAGTATGATGACAGGCGCACCCACAGATACGCAGTATTTT.

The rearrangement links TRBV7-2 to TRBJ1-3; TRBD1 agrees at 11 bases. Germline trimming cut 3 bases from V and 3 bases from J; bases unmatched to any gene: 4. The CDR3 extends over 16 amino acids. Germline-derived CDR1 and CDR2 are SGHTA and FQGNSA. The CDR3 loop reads CASSFSGTGGGNTIYF. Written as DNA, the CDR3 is TGTGCCAGCAGCTTTTCCGGGACAGGGGGTGGAAACACCATATATTTT.

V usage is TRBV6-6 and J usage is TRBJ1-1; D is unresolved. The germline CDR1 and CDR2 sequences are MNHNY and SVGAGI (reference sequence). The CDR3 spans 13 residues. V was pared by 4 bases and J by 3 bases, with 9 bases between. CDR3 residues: CASSSHRDTEAFF. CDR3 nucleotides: TGTGCCAGCAGTTCTCACAGAGACACTGAAGCTTTCTTT.

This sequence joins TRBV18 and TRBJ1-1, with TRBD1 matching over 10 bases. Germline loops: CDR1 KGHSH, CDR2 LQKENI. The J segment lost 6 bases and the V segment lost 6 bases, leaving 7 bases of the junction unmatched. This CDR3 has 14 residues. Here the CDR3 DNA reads TGTGCCAGCTCTCTTGGGGACAGGGGTTCTGAAGCTTTCTTT. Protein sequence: CASSLGDRGSEAFF.

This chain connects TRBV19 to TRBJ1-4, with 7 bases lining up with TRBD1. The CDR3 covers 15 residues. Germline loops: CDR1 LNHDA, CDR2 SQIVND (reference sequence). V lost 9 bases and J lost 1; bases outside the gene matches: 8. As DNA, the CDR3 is TGTGCCAGCCTAGGGGGCTCGGGAACTAATGAAAAACTGTTTTTT. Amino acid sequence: CASLGGSGTNEKLFF.

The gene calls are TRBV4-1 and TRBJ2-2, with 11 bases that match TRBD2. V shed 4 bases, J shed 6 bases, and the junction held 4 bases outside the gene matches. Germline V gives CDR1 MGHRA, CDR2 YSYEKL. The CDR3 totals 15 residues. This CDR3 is CASSLAGGPPGELFF. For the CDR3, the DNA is TGCGCCAGCAGCCTAGCGGGGGGGCCGCCCGGGGAGCTGTTTTTT.

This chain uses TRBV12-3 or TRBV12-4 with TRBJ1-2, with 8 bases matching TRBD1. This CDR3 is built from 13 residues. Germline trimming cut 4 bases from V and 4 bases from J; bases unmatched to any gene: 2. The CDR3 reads CASSSGQAYGYTF. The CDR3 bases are TGTGCCAGCAGTTCGGGACAGGCCTATGGCTACACCTTC.

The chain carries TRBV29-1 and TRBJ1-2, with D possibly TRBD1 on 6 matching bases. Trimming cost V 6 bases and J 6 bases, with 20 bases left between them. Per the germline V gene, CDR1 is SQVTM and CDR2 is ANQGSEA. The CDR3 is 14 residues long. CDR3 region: CSVGNRQGGDGYTF. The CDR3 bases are TGCAGCGTCGGGAACCGGCAAGGGGGGGATGGCTACACCTTC. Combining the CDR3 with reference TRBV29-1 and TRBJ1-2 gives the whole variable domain SAVISQKPSRDICQRGTSLTIQCQVDSQVTMMFWYRQQPGQSLTLIATANQGSEATYESGFVIDKFPISRPNLTFSTLTVSNMSPEDSSIYLCSVGNRQGGDGYTFGSGTRLTVV.

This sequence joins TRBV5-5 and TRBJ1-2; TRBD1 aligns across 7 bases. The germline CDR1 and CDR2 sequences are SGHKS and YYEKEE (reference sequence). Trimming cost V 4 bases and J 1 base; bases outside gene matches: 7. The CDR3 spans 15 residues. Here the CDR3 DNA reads TGTGCCAGCAGCCACGGACAGGCTCTTAACTATGGCTACACCTTC. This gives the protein CASSHGQALNYGYTF.

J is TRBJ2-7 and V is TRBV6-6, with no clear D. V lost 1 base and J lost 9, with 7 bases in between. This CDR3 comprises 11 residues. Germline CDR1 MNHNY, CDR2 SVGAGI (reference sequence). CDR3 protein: CASSYWPSQYF. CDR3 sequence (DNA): TGTGCCAGCAGTTACTGGCCCTCGCAGTACTTC.

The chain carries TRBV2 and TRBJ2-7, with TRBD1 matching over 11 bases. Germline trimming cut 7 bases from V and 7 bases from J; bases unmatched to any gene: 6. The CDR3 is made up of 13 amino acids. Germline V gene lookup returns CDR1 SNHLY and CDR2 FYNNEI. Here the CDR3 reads CASNGQGAGEQYF. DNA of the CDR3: TGTGCCAGCAATGGACAGGGGGCGGGTGAGCAGTACTTC.

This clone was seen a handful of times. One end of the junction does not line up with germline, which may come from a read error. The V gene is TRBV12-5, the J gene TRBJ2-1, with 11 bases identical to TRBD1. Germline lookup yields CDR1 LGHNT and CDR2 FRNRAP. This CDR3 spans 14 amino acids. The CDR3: CASGLAPEGQGVVF. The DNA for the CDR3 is TGTGCTAGTGGTTTGGCCCCAGAGGGACAGGGGGTGGTCTTC.

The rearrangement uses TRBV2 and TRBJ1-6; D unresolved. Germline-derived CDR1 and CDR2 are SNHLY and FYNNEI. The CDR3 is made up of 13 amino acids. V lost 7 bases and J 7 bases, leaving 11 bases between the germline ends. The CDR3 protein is CASKPGGNSPLHF. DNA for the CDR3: TGTGCCAGCAAGCCGGGAGGGAATTCACCCCTCCACTTT.

The CDR3 sequence: CASSQDNRGTGELFF. The CDR3 nucleotides read TGCGCCAGCAGCCAAGATAATAGAGGCACCGGGGAGCTGTTTTTT. The chain couples TRBV4-3 to TRBJ2-2; no firm D call. The CDR3 sequence is 15 residues long. With 0 bases removed from V and 4 bases from J, the gap between germline ends came to 9 bases. CDR1 is LGHNA, CDR2 YSLEER, per germline.